These 18 T cell receptor beta chains came from one sample sequenced in a study of cytomegalovirus exposure and HLA in healthy donors. TCRdb's table, derived via immunoSEQ multiplex PCR, lists solely in-frame clones and lacks some. Found here are 80,000 to 100,000 clones, around 90% of them singletons; the top ten hold less than 2.5%. Sequencing was done on a sample of PBMCs. These receptors were collected from a man in his thirties or forties in good health and CMV-seronegative.

This clone was observed a few times. The CDR3 region is CASSPQGAARDEQFF. The CDR3 coding sequence is TGTGCCAGCTCACCGCAGGGGGCTGCTCGCGATGAGCAGTTCTTC. The gene calls are TRBV18 and TRBJ2-1, with 8 bases matching TRBD1. CDR1 and CDR2 from the germline V gene are KGHSH and LQKENI. CDR3 size: 15 residues. Unmatched junction bases numbered 9, after V lost 3 bases and J lost 8 bases.

This chain connects TRBV28 to TRBJ2-7; 9 bases are shared with TRBD1. CDR3 length: 13 residues. Trimming at V came to 9 bases and at J to 4 bases, leaving 7 bases not matched to a gene. Germline V CDR1 and CDR2: MDHEN, SYDVKM. The CDR3 protein is CASGDRVGYEQYF. DNA for the CDR3: TGTGCCAGTGGGGACAGGGTTGGGTACGAGCAGTACTTC.

CDR3: CASSFGHRDTYQYF. The CDR3 DNA is TGTGCCAGCAGCTTCGGCCACAGGGATACCTATCAGTACTTC. The rearrangement uses TRBV11-3 and TRBJ2-7, with a possible D match to TRBD1 (6 bases). This CDR3 comprises 14 residues. Germline CDR1 SGHNT, CDR2 YENEEA. The V end was cut by 3 bases, the J end by 10 bases, with 19 bases between.

The CDR3 loop reads CASNGGRTTDTQYF. DNA of the CDR3: TGTGCCAGCAACGGCGGGAGAACCACAGATACGCAGTATTTT. The chain is built from TRBV5-4 and TRBJ2-3, with 7 bases lining up with TRBD2. The J segment lost 2 bases and the V segment lost 6 bases, leaving 6 bases of the junction unmatched. Germline V gene sequence: CDR1 SGHNT, CDR2 YYREEE (reference sequence). This CDR3 comprises 14 residues.

The CDR3 nucleotides read TGTGCCAGCTCGCGGGGGGGGGCGCGGGGCTACACCTTC. Amino acid sequence: CASSRGGARGYTF. V is TRBV27 and J is TRBJ1-2, with a possible D match to TRBD1 (6 bases). Germline values: CDR1 MNHEY, CDR2 SMNVEV (reference sequence). V lost 8 bases to trimming and J lost 8 bases, with 18 bases between them. The CDR3 sequence is 13 residues long.

The gene calls are TRBV7-9 and TRBJ1-1; D ambiguous. The V and J ends lost 1 base and 0 bases respectively, with 15 bases between them. The CDR3 consists of 17 residues. The germline CDR1 and CDR2 sequences are SEHNR and FQNEAQ (reference sequence). The CDR3 DNA reads TGTGCCAGCAGCTTAGGCTGGCGGGAGACCATGAACACTGAAGCTTTCTTT. As protein: CASSLGWRETMNTEAFF.

The genes are TRBV27 and TRBJ2-7; TRBD1 matches at 9 bases. The germline CDR1 and CDR2 sequences are MNHEY and SMNVEV (reference sequence). After removal of 6 bases from V and 8 bases from J, the junction contained 8 bases not matched to a gene. The CDR3 spans 13 residues. The CDR3 is CASSLGTGTQQYF. Written as DNA, the CDR3 is TGTGCCAGCAGCCTGGGGACAGGGACTCAGCAGTACTTC.

The chain employs TRBV10-2 and TRBJ2-7, with 8 bases that match TRBD1. Germline values: CDR1 WSHSY, CDR2 SAAADI. V shed 3 bases and J 2 bases; nucleotides not matched to a gene: 15. The CDR3 loop spans 18 amino acids. CDR3 DNA sequence: TGCGCCAGCAGTGACGCAGGAACGACAGGGGCGTTAACCTACGAGCAGTACTTC. This gives the protein CASSDAGTTGALTYEQYF.

The chain links TRBV18 to TRBJ2-5; D call uncertain. Germline lookup yields CDR1 KGHSH and CDR2 LQKENI. V gave up 5 bases and J gave up 0 bases, with 4 bases separating them. CDR3 length equals 12 residues. CDR3 amino acids: CASSSNQETQYF. The CDR3 nucleotides are TGTGCCAGCTCATCAAACCAAGAGACCCAGTACTTC.

As to this clone: Mismatch with germline at one junction end may stem from a read error. The chain has TRBV7-7 and TRBJ2-3; possibly TRBD2 for D (6 bases). This CDR3 contains 13 residues. Per germline, CDR1 SSHAT and CDR2 FNYEAQ (reference sequence). The CDR3 sequence: CASSLGLSDTQYF. The DNA of the CDR3 is TGTGCTAGCAGCCTGGGACTCTCAGATACGCAGTATTTT.

The rearrangement joins TRBV7-6 to TRBJ2-2, with 15 nucleotides matching TRBD2. The germline V gene encodes CDR1 SGHVS and CDR2 FNYEAQ. V was clipped by 5 bases and J by 2 bases; unmatched bases: 12. The length of the CDR3 is 20 residues. CDR3 coding DNA: TGTGCCAGCAGCCCACCCTGGACTAGCGGGAGGGCCCCCAACACCGGGGAGCTGTTTTTT. This codes for CASSPPWTSGRAPNTGELFF. Together with reference TRBV7-6 and TRBJ2-2, the CDR3 gives the full variable domain: GAGVSQSPRYKVTKRGQDVALRCDPISGHVSLYWYRQALGQGPEFLTYFNYEAQQDKSGLPNDRFSAERPEGSISTLTIQRTEQRDSAMYRCASSPPWTSGRAPNTGELFFGEGSRLTVL.

The V gene is TRBV5-1, the J gene TRBJ2-7; TRBD2 aligns across 7 bases. The V and J ends lost 4 bases and 2 bases, in that order; junction bases with no gene match: 6. Germline CDR1 is SGHRS and CDR2 is YFSETQ. The CDR3 is 14 amino acids. CDR3 residues: CASSPTSFTYEQYF. Here the CDR3 DNA reads TGCGCCAGCAGCCCGACTAGCTTTACCTACGAGCAGTACTTC.

This clone was recorded only once. This chain links TRBV7-9 with TRBJ2-2; perhaps TRBD1 as D (7 bases). Trimming took 8 bases from V and 1 from J, leaving 11 bases between them. CDR3 length: 14 amino acids. CDR1 and CDR2 (germline): SEHNR, FQNEAQ (reference sequence). Here the CDR3 reads CASSGGQNTGELFF. In DNA form, the CDR3 reads TGTGCCAGCTCAGGGGGGCAGAACACCGGGGAGCTGTTTTTT.

This clone has only a few counts. The J gene is TRBJ1-2, the V gene TRBV20-1; D remains ambiguous. The CDR3 is made up of 8 amino acids. Trimming left V 8 bases short and J 7 bases short, with 5 bases between. Germline CDR1 reads DFQATT; CDR2 reads SNEGSKA (reference sequence). CDR3 nucleotides: TGCAGTCCCCGTGGCTACACCTTC. Its protein product is CSPRGYTF.

The rearrangement uses TRBV20-1 and TRBJ1-4; no clear D. CDR3 length: 11 residues. Germline-derived CDR1 and CDR2 are DFQATT and SNEGSKA (reference sequence). CDR3 residues: CQTGINEKLFF. CDR3 in DNA: TGCCAGACCGGGATCAATGAAAAACTGTTTTTT.

This rearrangement joins TRBV11-2 to TRBJ1-2; D is perhaps TRBD1 (6 bases). The germline V gene has CDR1 SGHAT and CDR2 FQNNGV. Trimming took 1 base from V and 8 from J, leaving 11 bases between them. The CDR3 spans 13 residues. CDR3: CASSLGGQGGYTF. The CDR3 nucleotides are TGTGCCAGCAGCTTAGGGGGTCAGGGGGGCTACACCTTC.

This sequence joins TRBV27 and TRBJ2-3, with 9 bases identical to TRBD2. V was clipped by 3 bases and J by 2 bases; unmatched bases: 9. This CDR3 contains 17 residues. CDR1 and CDR2 from the germline V gene are MNHEY and SMNVEV (reference sequence). This CDR3 reads CASSFERTSANTDTQYF. CDR3 DNA sequence: TGTGCCAGCAGTTTTGAGAGGACTAGCGCAAACACAGATACGCAGTATTTT.

The chain links TRBV9 to TRBJ2-7, with D hard to call. Germline-derived CDR1 and CDR2 are SGDLS and YYNGEE. The CDR3 sequence is 13 residues long. The V and J ends lost 4 bases and 2 bases respectively, with 10 bases between them. The CDR3 DNA is TGTGCCAGCAGCCATGGGCCCCCCTACGAGCAGTACTTC. Encoded protein: CASSHGPPYEQYF.